These 3 T cell receptor beta chains came from one sample sequenced in a study of T-cell memory formation after mild COVID-19. TCRdb called the 5' RACE reads again in MiXCR, with one record for every CDR3 protein. The sample yields roughly 600,000 distinct CDR3 sequences, over 15% seen once. Sequencing used PBMCs or a T cell subset sorted from them (not recorded which). The source of these receptors is an adult woman who had mild COVID-19 (a few samples of this study predate the infection). Cell type and time point are not known.

The chain combines TRBV29-1 with TRBJ2-3; D may be TRBD2 (5 bases). Between the trimmed V and J ends, which lost 8 bases and 6 bases, there was a span of 12 bases. CDR1 is SQVTM and CDR2 is ANQGSEA in the germline V gene. The CDR3 has 11 residues. The CDR3 is CSHGDLDTQYF. CDR3 DNA: TGCAGCCACGGGGATTTGGATACGCAGTATTTT.

The chain recombines TRBV25-1 with TRBJ1-6, with 10 bases that match TRBD1. From germline, CDR1 is MGHDK and CDR2 SYGVNS. The V gene end was trimmed by 4 bases and the J gene end by 7 bases; junction bases not matched to a gene: 4. The CDR3 contains 15 residues. CDR3 sequence: CASSAGTGANSPLHF. The CDR3 DNA reads as TGTGCCAGCAGTGCCGGGACAGGGGCGAATTCACCCCTCCACTTT. Looking up the rest from reference TRBV25-1 and TRBJ1-6 gives the full variable domain: EADIYQTPRYLVIGTGKKITLECSQTMGHDKMYWYQQDPGMELHLIHYSYGVNSTEKGDLSSESTVSRIRTEHFPLTLESARPSHTSQYLCASSAGTGANSPLHFGNGTRLTVT.

The CDR3 DNA reads as TGTGCCAGCAGCTCTTGGACAGGGGTAAACTATGGCTACACCTTC. It is translated as CASSSWTGVNYGYTF. The chain joins TRBV7-9 to TRBJ1-2; TRBD1 matches 9 bases. Trimming took 4 bases from V and 2 from J; bases not matched to a gene: 5. CDR3 size: 15 residues. The germline V gene has CDR1 SEHNR and CDR2 FQNEAQ (reference sequence).